This TCR beta chain was sequenced in a study of OX40 agonist ivuxolimab in advanced cancers. Overall study context: Hepatocellular carcinoma, melanoma, renal cell or head and neck cancer was diagnosed in the dose-escalation patients.

The V gene end was trimmed by 6 bases and the J gene end by 1 base; junction bases not matched to a gene: 3. The CDR3 extends over 14 amino acids. CDR1 is SNHLY and CDR2 is FYNNEI in the germline V gene. The protocol was immunoSEQ multiplex PCR, while the TCRdb copy is restricted to in-frame clones and leaves out a portion. The sample shows around 65,000 clones, roughly 90% of them seen only once. This TCR derives from an adult with an advanced solid tumor such as melanoma, head and neck, liver or kidney cancer. Sample: CD4+ or CD8+ T cells sorted from blood, taken in a trial of the OX40 agonist ivuxolimab. The rearrangement links TRBV2 to TRBJ1-1; 9 bases agree with TRBD1. The CDR3 bases are TGTGCCAGCAGCTGGGACAGGGAGAACACTGAAGCTTTCTTT. Its protein is CASSWDRENTEAFF.